This TCR beta chain comes out of a study of T cell responses to AZD1222 COVID-19 vaccine. Study-level background: Combined were second doses at about 4 or about 12 weeks. Study-level findings and limits: The reported proportion of spike-specific TCRs targeting unmutated variant regions was nearly half. Distributed over spike, vaccine-associated CD4 TCRs predominated at 160-218 and 743-854.

In regard to this clone: Antigen: not known.

Sequenced by immunoSEQ multiplex PCR; TCRdb stores in-frame clones only, minus some. Of around 140,000 clones in the sample, around 90% are singletons; the top ten hold roughly 6.5%. V gave up 0 bases and J gave up 1 base, with 14 bases separating them. The CDR3 has 16 residues. From germline, CDR1 is SGHRS and CDR2 YFSETQ. The chain has TRBV5-1 and TRBJ2-7; tentatively, D is TRBD2 (6 bases). The origin of this receptor is an adult in good health. The sequences come from peripheral blood, collected on day 0 of AZD1222 vaccination. The CDR3 spells CASSLGGGGTSYEQYF. For the CDR3, the DNA is TGCGCCAGCAGCTTGGGAGGTGGGGGGACTTCCTACGAGCAGTACTTC.